Below, 7 T cell receptor beta chains from the same sample are listed, as sequenced in a study of blood T cell repertoires in COVID-19. Profiling relied on immunoSEQ multiplex PCR, and the TCRdb table lists in-frame clones only, not all of them. This table has about 120,000 clones, roughly 80% appearing once. The sample was peripheral blood. The receptors originated from a man aged 45-60 years with acute or convalescent COVID-19.

J is TRBJ2-7 and V is TRBV6-4, with TRBD2 as a possible D gene (6 bases). Germline-derived CDR1 and CDR2 are MRHNA and SNTAGT. The CDR3 runs to 13 residues. Trimming pared 2 bases from V and 7 bases from J, leaving 12 bases between. CDR3 sequence reads: CASSDIPGEEQYF. In nucleotides, the CDR3 is TGTGCCAGCAGTGACATACCGGGGGAAGAGCAGTACTTC.

The chain couples TRBV6-5 to TRBJ1-6, with D possibly matching TRBD1 (6 bases). The length of the CDR3 is 15 residues. CDR1 and CDR2 from the germline V gene are MNHEY and SVGAGI. Deletions cut 3 bases from V and 7 bases from J, with 13 bases between. CDR3 nucleotides: TGTGCCAGCAGTTATACCGGGACACCGAATTCACCCCTCCACTTT. Protein product: CASSYTGTPNSPLHF.

V and J are TRBV5-1 and TRBJ2-1; 10 nucleotides align to TRBD2. V shed 4 bases and J 6 bases; nucleotides not matched to a gene: 10. CDR3 length equals 16 residues. The V gene's germline CDR1 is SGHRS and CDR2 YFSETQ. The CDR3: CASSLLSGGAANEQFF. Here the CDR3 DNA reads TGCGCCAGCAGCCTCCTAAGCGGGGGGGCCGCCAATGAGCAGTTCTTC.

This sequence joins TRBV12-3 or TRBV12-4 and TRBJ1-1, with D perhaps matching TRBD1 (5 bases). Trimming pared 4 bases from V and 4 bases from J, leaving 10 bases between. The CDR3 contains 13 residues. CDR3 protein: CASSSGGGTEAFF. The CDR3 DNA reads TGTGCCAGCAGTTCCGGGGGGGGCACTGAAGCTTTCTTT.

A note on this clone: Other DNA sequences in the same sample also yield this CDR3. CDR3 sequence: CASSFDRGTEAFF. CDR3 DNA sequence: TGTGCCAGCAGCTTTGACAGGGGCACTGAAGCTTTCTTT. The rearrangement links TRBV7-9 to TRBJ1-1, with 8 positions matching TRBD1. V lost 3 bases to trimming and J lost 4 bases; unmatched junction nucleotides: 1. The CDR3 contains 13 residues. Germline V lookup: CDR1 SEHNR, CDR2 FQNEAQ (reference sequence).

This chain joins TRBV10-3 and TRBJ1-2; tentative D call: TRBD1 (6 bases). In germline, CDR1 is ENHRY, CDR2 SYGVKD. This CDR3 has 13 residues. Trimming took off 6 bases at V and 3 bases at J, with 11 bases between the two ends. The CDR3 sequence is CAISLNRDYGYTF. DNA for the CDR3: TGTGCCATCAGCTTAAACAGGGACTATGGCTACACCTTC.

The rearrangement links TRBV7-9 to TRBJ2-7, with D perhaps TRBD1 (6 bases). The CDR3 has 14 amino acids. The germline V gene has CDR1 SEHNR and CDR2 FQNEAQ (reference sequence). The V and J ends lost 3 bases and 2 bases respectively, with 11 bases between them. For the CDR3, the DNA is TGTGCCAGCAGCTTTACAGGGATTCCCTACGAGCAGTACTTC. Translation: CASSFTGIPYEQYF.